These 5 T cell receptor beta chains came from one sample sequenced in a study of vaccination and CD4 T cells after COVID-19. The treatment here: roughly 11-day PBMC culture with coronavirus spike peptide pools or control peptides (ViraFEST assay). Antigens of these TCRs are unknown. Sequencing of cultured CD4+ T cell DNA used the Oncomine TCR Beta short-read assay. Using its own MiXCR run on the PCR reads, TCRdb lists one record per CDR3 protein. The sample shows some 11,000 distinct CDR3 sequences, roughly four fifths of them seen only once. Sequencing was performed on CD4+ T cells from blood, cultured in vitro. The receptors were gathered from a human donor who had recovered from COVID-19.

This CDR3 reads CASTHGWGQGSNEQYF. CDR3 bases: TGTGCCAGCACCCACGGATGGGGACAGGGAAGCAACGAGCAGTACTTC. The chain uses TRBV6-2 or TRBV6-3 and TRBJ2-7; 9 bases map to TRBD1. There are 16 residues in the CDR3. The ends lost 7 bases at V and 5 bases at J; junction bases unmatched: 15. The germline V gene has CDR1 MNHEY and CDR2 SVGEGT.

The rearrangement joins TRBV6-2 or TRBV6-3 to TRBJ1-2; D gene uncertain. Germline CDR1 MNHEY, CDR2 SVGEGT. The CDR3 spans 13 residues. With 6 bases removed from V and 2 bases from J, the gap between germline ends came to 10 bases. DNA for the CDR3: TGTGCCAGCAGCATGACACTCAACTATGGCTACACCTTC. Its translation is CASSMTLNYGYTF.

J is TRBJ2-2 and V is TRBV6-5; D unclear. The CDR3 loop spans 15 amino acids. V dropped 0 bases and J dropped 1 base, with 6 bases sitting between them. Germline lookup yields CDR1 MNHEY and CDR2 SVGAGI. CDR3 nucleotides: TGTGCCAGCAGTTACTCGGGCGGGAACACCGGGGAGCTGTTTTTT. Translation: CASSYSGGNTGELFF.

This clonotype was recorded once. The V and J genes are TRBV20-1 and TRBJ2-5, with D unresolved. The CDR3 runs to 15 residues. Trimming pared 3 bases from V and 2 bases from J, leaving 16 bases between. CDR1 and CDR2 from the germline V gene are DFQATT and SNEGSKA (reference sequence). The CDR3 DNA reads as TGCAGTGCTAGTGGGGTAGAGCTAAGGCAAGAGACCCAGTACTTC. Translated, it gives CSASGVELRQETQYF.

The CDR3 here is CASPSMGTGELFF. The CDR3 DNA sequence: TGTGCCAGCCCATCTATGGGGACCGGGGAGCTGTTTTTT. The chain links TRBV6-1 to TRBJ2-2; the D is unclear. The germline gives CDR1 MNHNS, CDR2 SASEGT. V was cut by 8 bases and J by 5 bases, with 12 bases left in between. This CDR3 region has 13 residues.